These 10 T cell receptor beta chains originate from one sample sequenced in a study of blood T cell repertoires in COVID-19. Assay used: immunoSEQ multiplex PCR; TCRdb lists only in-frame clones, some missing. The table lists 200,000 to 300,000 clones, nearly 85% of them singletons, with more than 5.5% in the top ten. Sample: peripheral blood. Receptors were obtained from a human donor in a cohort sampled during active COVID-19.

The chain couples TRBV27 to TRBJ1-6; TRBD1 matches 10 bases. V gave up 8 bases and J gave up 6 bases; unmatched junction bases: 16. Germline CDR1 reads MNHEY; CDR2 reads SMNVEV (reference sequence). This CDR3 has 18 amino acids. Written as DNA, the CDR3 is TGTGCCAGCCGAAACCGCCCAGACAGGGGGCATTTTAATTCACCCCTCCACTTT. It encodes CASRNRPDRGHFNSPLHF.

This clone appeared once. CDR3 sequence (DNA): TGTGCCAGCAGCCAAGATGGGGGGGCGACCACTGAAGCTTTCTTT. Amino acid sequence: CASSQDGGATTEAFF. The chain joins TRBV14 to TRBJ1-1; D perhaps matches TRBD1 (6 bases). The CDR3 loop spans 15 amino acids. V lost 0 bases and J 4 bases, leaving 12 bases between the germline ends. Germline V gene sequence: CDR1 SGHDN, CDR2 FVKESK.

This chain connects TRBV14 to TRBJ2-1; D gene ambiguous. The germline V gene has CDR1 SGHDN and CDR2 FVKESK. Trimming shortened V by 4 bases and J by 9 bases, and 16 bases separated the two germline ends. This CDR3 has 14 residues. The CDR3 nucleotides read TGTGCCAGCAGCCGCCAGACATTAATAGGTGAGCAGTTCTTC. This codes for CASSRQTLIGEQFF. The whole variable domain, remainder taken from reference TRBV14 and TRBJ2-1, is EAGVTQFPSHSVIEKGQTVTLRCDPISGHDNLYWYRRVMGKEIKFLLHFVKESKQDESGMPNNRFLAERTGGTYSTLKVQPAELEDSGVYFCASSRQTLIGEQFFGPGTRLTVL.

The rearrangement joins TRBV7-9 to TRBJ2-2, with 8 bases aligning to TRBD2. V gave up 5 bases and J gave up 7 bases; unmatched junction bases: 9. The CDR3 extends over 15 amino acids. Per the germline V gene, CDR1 is SEHNR and CDR2 is FQNEAQ (reference sequence). CDR3 protein: CASSARGGQIGELFF. As DNA, the CDR3 is TGTGCCAGCAGCGCCCGGGGGGGGCAGATCGGGGAGCTGTTTTTT.

This clone was counted a few times. The chain combines TRBV30 with TRBJ2-5; 9 positions agree with TRBD1. The CDR3 loop spans 13 amino acids. The ends lost 3 bases at V and 5 bases at J; junction bases unmatched: 4. Germline V gene lookup returns CDR1 GTSNPN and CDR2 SVGIG (reference sequence). CDR3 DNA: TGTGCCTGGAGCCGACAGGGGGAGGAGACCCAGTACTTC. Translating it yields CAWSRQGEETQYF.

This chain connects TRBV6-5 to TRBJ2-7; 9 bases are a match to TRBD2. This CDR3 spans 14 amino acids. Per germline, CDR1 MNHEY and CDR2 SVGAGI. V shed 4 bases and J 3 bases; nucleotides not matched to a gene: 4. CDR3 DNA sequence: TGTGCCAGCAGTTCTAGCGGGGTTATCTACGAGCAGTACTTC. It yields the protein CASSSSGVIYEQYF.

The J gene is TRBJ1-2, the V gene TRBV6-2 or TRBV6-3; D is uncertain. Trimming took 6 bases from V and 4 from J, leaving 12 bases between them. The CDR3 is 13 amino acids. Per the germline V gene, CDR1 is MNHEY and CDR2 is SVGEGT. The chain's CDR3 is CASSNGILYGYTF. CDR3 nucleotide sequence: TGTGCCAGCAGCAACGGGATCCTCTATGGCTACACCTTC.

J is TRBJ2-5 and V is TRBV11-2, with D perhaps TRBD2 (7 bases). V was trimmed by 0 bases and J by 5 bases, leaving 16 bases between them. The germline V gene has CDR1 SGHAT and CDR2 FQNNGV. This CDR3 has 16 amino acids. Written as DNA, the CDR3 is TGTGCCAGCAGCTTAGATGGTTCGGGGGGCTGGGAGACCCAGTACTTC. It is translated as CASSLDGSGGWETQYF.

The chain recombines TRBV6-5 with TRBJ2-1; TRBD1 is a possible D gene (5 bases). The V gene lost 10 bases and the J gene lost 7 bases, with 11 bases spanning the gap. This CDR3 region has 11 residues. From germline, CDR1 is MNHEY and CDR2 SVGAGI. CDR3 bases: TGTGCCACCGGTAGGGGAAATGAGCAGTTCTTC. This gives the protein CATGRGNEQFF.

The chain employs TRBV28 and TRBJ2-5; D is undetermined. The CDR3 is 13 amino acids. Germline V gene sequence: CDR1 MDHEN, CDR2 SYDVKM. V lost 6 bases and J lost 7, with 15 bases in between. The CDR3 here is CASSSGTDRTQYF. CDR3 bases: TGTGCCAGCAGCTCAGGAACCGACCGGACCCAGTACTTC.